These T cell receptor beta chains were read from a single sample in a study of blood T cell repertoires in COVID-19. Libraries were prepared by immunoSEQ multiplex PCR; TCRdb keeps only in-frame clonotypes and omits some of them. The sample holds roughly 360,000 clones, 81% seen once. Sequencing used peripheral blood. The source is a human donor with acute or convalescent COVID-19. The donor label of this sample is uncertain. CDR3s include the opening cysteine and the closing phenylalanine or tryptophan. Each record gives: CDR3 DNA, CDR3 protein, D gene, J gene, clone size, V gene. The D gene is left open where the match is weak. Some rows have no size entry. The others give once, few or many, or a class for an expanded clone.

TGTGCCAGTACAGCCCGGGGGGTCTATGGCTACACCTTC | CASTARGVYGYTF | NA | TRBJ1-2 | NA | TRBV19
TGTGCCAGCAGTGACTCCGCGGGGGGAGGATCAATCGGGGAGCTGTTTTTT | CASSDSAGGGSIGELFF | TRBD2 | TRBJ2-2 | NA | TRBV6-4
TGTGCCAGCAGTGACAGGGGGCTGGTTGAGCAGTTCTTC | CASSDRGLVEQFF | TRBD1 | TRBJ2-1 | NA | TRBV2
TGTGCCAGCAGATCGGGACTAGCTGCTCACAATGAGCAGTTCTTC | CASRSGLAAHNEQFF | TRBD2 | TRBJ2-1 | NA | TRBV7-2
TGTGCCTGGAGAGCGGGACTAGTCACCGGGGAGCTGTTTTTT | CAWRAGLVTGELFF | TRBD2 | TRBJ2-2 | NA | TRBV30
TGCGCCAGCAGCCAAGAGACAGCCTACGAGCAGTACTTC | CASSQETAYEQYF | NA | TRBJ2-7 | NA | TRBV5-1
TGTGCCAGCAGTTTAGACGGGGATTCACCCCTCCACTTT | CASSLDGDSPLHF | NA | TRBJ1-6 | NA | TRBV28
TGTGCCAGCAGCTTAGGTCTACTAGCGGGTAACTCAGATACGCAGTATTTT | CASSLGLLAGNSDTQYF | TRBD2 | TRBJ2-3 | NA | TRBV11-2
TGTGCCAGTTCCCTTCGACTAGCGGGGACTTACGAGCAGTACTTC | CASSLRLAGTYEQYF | TRBD2 | TRBJ2-7 | once | TRBV19
TGTGCCTGGACTGATACAGGCGTAGGCTCACCCCTCCACTTT | CAWTDTGVGSPLHF | NA | TRBJ1-6 | NA | TRBV30
TGTGCCAGCAGCTTACGGGGGTCAGGGCCAGAGACCCAGTACTTC | CASSLRGSGPETQYF | NA | TRBJ2-5 | NA | TRBV7-9
TGTGCCAGCTCATTCGGGACTAGCGGGAGTGCGAATGAGCAGTTCTTC | CASSFGTSGSANEQFF | TRBD2 | TRBJ2-1 | NA | TRBV18
TGTGCCAGCAGCCAATACTCAGGAAATGGCTACACCTTC | CASSQYSGNGYTF | NA | TRBJ1-2 | NA | TRBV14
TGTGCCAGCAGTCAACCCGGGACAGGGAATGAAAAACTGTTTTTT | CASSQPGTGNEKLFF | TRBD1 | TRBJ1-4 | NA | TRBV7-6
TGTGCCAGCAGCCAAATTGAGGCTAAGGTCGCTGAAGCTTTCTTT | CASSQIEAKVAEAFF | NA | TRBJ1-1 | NA | TRBV3-1/TRBV3-2
TGTGCCACCAGCCCCCGAGTGTCGGGGACTGAAGCTTTCTTT | CATSPRVSGTEAFF | NA | TRBJ1-1 | NA | TRBV15